This TCR beta chain is from a study of cytomegalovirus exposure and HLA in healthy donors (dated by TCRdb to between 2016 and 2019). Some background on the complete study: According to a later analysis, one platform produced both the 120 validation repertoires and the 730 or so repertoires of the first cohort. The study was designed to test whether signatures of past pathogen exposure could be identified by cataloging public T cell receptors. A separate validation cohort of some 130 different subjects was used in addition to the approximately 640-subject first cohort. To predict cytomegalovirus infection status, the study combined high-throughput TCR immunosequencing, statistical association of individual TCRs with disease status, and machine learning. Broad study findings and their caveats: All 130 or so repertoires were used to score co-occurrence in the validation cohort in a later analysis, because that analysis had no HLA typing for the cohort. In a later analysis, TCRs clustered in the first cohort were found to also tend to co-occur in the 130 or so validation repertoires, with about 94% of cluster scores above 0. The authors suggested that the approach could potentially be extended to other disease states and immunological phenotypes. Across donors, most TCR sequences were observed very rarely, whereas some public TCRs were present in many individuals. In both the original and validation cohorts, the classifier was reported to diagnose cytomegalovirus status with high specificity and sensitivity. Three of the identified cytomegalovirus-associated TCR beta chains were confirmed in vitro to be specific for cytomegalovirus antigens. A total of 150 to 200 TCR beta chains were listed by the study as associated with cytomegalovirus.

Libraries were constructed by the immunoSEQ multiplex PCR assay. The original methods were these. To diagnose cytomegalovirus status from the catalog of TCR beta chain sequences, a statistical classification framework was built. As stored in TCRdb, this immuneACCESS dataset retains in-frame rearrangements with V and J assigned. A fraction of the clones does not appear; measured against another copy, unresolved V genes explain less than half of the discrepancy, and the remainder lacks a known reason. V and J calls plus clone size are reproduced from that table; the DNA served to infer D and trimming. This sample holds some 190,000 clones; about 84% were observed only once. The ten largest account for more than 1.1% of the sample. Reading the germline V gene (reference sequence) gives CDR1 LNHDA and CDR2 SQIVND. V and J lose 7 bases and 4 bases, and a span of 16 bases separates them. Spanning cysteine to phenylalanine, the CDR3 consists of 14 amino acids. Left in the record is the CDR3 DNA by itself, 42 bases read in frame from the first base.

Donors formed part of the validation cohort, which comprised 120 subjects and was distinct from the first cohort of under 750 subjects. This clone came up a few times. Its recognized antigen is unknown. Within one base of it there is no much larger clone, and no base qualities were kept. The V gene is TRBV19 and the J gene is TRBJ1-2, and perhaps TRBD1 as D gene, on 6 matching bases. The sample taken for sequencing was PBMCs. This TCR was recovered from a woman under 30 in good health and CMV-seronegative. At the DNA level, the sequence is TGTGCCAGTACCCCACCGGGACACGTCTATGGCTACACCTTC. Translated, this is CASTPPGHVYGYTF.